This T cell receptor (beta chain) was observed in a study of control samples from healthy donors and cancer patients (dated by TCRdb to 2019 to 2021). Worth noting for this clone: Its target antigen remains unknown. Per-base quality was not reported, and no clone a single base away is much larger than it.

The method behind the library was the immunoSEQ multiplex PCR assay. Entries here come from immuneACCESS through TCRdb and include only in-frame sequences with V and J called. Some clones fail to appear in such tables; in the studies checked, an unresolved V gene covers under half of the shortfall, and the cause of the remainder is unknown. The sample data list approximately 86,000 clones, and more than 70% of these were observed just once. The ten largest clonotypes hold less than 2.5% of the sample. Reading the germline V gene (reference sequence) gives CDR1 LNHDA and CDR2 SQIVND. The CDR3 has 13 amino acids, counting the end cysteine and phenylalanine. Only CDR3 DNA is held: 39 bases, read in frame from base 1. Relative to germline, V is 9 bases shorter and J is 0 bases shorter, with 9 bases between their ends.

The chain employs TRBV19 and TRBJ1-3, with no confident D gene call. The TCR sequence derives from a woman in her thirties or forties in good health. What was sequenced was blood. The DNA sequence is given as TGTGCCAGCGGACGGGACTCTGGAAACACCATATATTTT. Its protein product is CASGRDSGNTIYF.